These 18 T cell receptor beta chains share one sample of origin, sequenced in a study of blood T cell repertoires in COVID-19 (dated by TCRdb to about 2020). Library method: the immunoSEQ multiplex PCR assay. In TCRdb, the immuneACCESS table is reduced to in-frame sequences with V and J assigned. These tables do not hold every clone; where another copy was compared, an unresolved V gene accounts for under half, and the others remain unexplained. This sample holds about 220,000 clones; about 80% were observed only once. In total, the top ten clones hold roughly 1.3% of the sample. Source material: PBMCs or T cells enriched from blood (not recorded which). The receptors were sampled from a woman aged 40 to 50 with acute COVID-19.

For the CDR3, the DNA is TGTGCCAGCAGTTTAATACGGTCGAGCAATCAGCCCCAGCATTTT. This sequence encodes CASSLIRSSNQPQHF. The V and J genes are TRBV27 and TRBJ1-5, with no clear D. In germline, CDR1 is MNHEY, CDR2 SMNVEV (reference sequence). The CDR3 extends over 15 amino acids. V lost 2 bases, J lost 1 base, and 9 bases lay in between.

This clone was observed a few times. The genes are TRBV27 and TRBJ1-4; the D gene is possibly TRBD1 (6 bases). With 6 bases removed from V and 8 bases from J, the gap between germline ends came to 28 bases. Per the germline V gene, CDR1 is MNHEY and CDR2 is SMNVEV (reference sequence). The CDR3 totals 18 residues. The CDR3 region is CASSPHRVRQVTQEKLFF. The CDR3 DNA reads TGTGCCAGCAGCCCCCACAGGGTGAGGCAGGTCACCCAAGAAAAACTGTTTTTT.

The chain is built from TRBV11-3 and TRBJ2-1; 8 bases match TRBD2. The germline V gene encodes CDR1 SGHNT and CDR2 YENEEA. J gave up 6 bases and V 5 bases, and 9 bases lay outside the gene matches. The CDR3 contains 15 residues. The CDR3 protein is CASSTSREGSNEQFF. CDR3 in DNA: TGTGCCAGCAGCACTAGCCGGGAGGGATCCAATGAGCAGTTCTTC.

The chain carries TRBV4-3 and TRBJ1-2, with D maybe TRBD1 (6 bases). The germline CDR1 and CDR2 sequences are LGHNA and YSLEER. The CDR3 contains 15 residues. The germline V and J ends were trimmed by 0 bases and 7 bases, with 15 bases remaining between them. CDR3 sequence (DNA): TGCGCCAGCAGCCAAGAGGTTGGGGGCTTTTTTGGCTACACCTTC. Its translation: CASSQEVGGFFGYTF.

This chain links TRBV6-2 or TRBV6-3 with TRBJ2-3, with 7 nucleotides matching TRBD2. The CDR3 totals 17 residues. Trimming cost V 5 bases and J 4 bases; bases outside gene matches: 15. CDR1 is MNHEY, CDR2 SVGEGT, per germline. This CDR3 reads CASSALMGGFGADTQYF. CDR3 bases: TGTGCCAGCAGTGCCCTTATGGGAGGGTTCGGGGCAGATACGCAGTATTTT.

This chain uses TRBV3-1 (or the pseudogene TRBV3-2) with TRBJ2-3; D is undetermined. Trimming shortened V by 1 base and J by 5 bases, and 13 bases separated the two germline ends. This CDR3 spans 15 amino acids. Germline V gene lookup returns CDR1 LGHDT and CDR2 YNNKEL (reference sequence). This CDR3 is CASSQVGGPRDTQYF. CDR3 DNA sequence: TGTGCCAGCAGCCAAGTAGGTGGGCCTCGAGATACGCAGTATTTT.

V is TRBV7-9 and J is TRBJ2-3; 7 positions agree with TRBD1. CDR3 size: 16 residues. Germline V CDR1 and CDR2: SEHNR, FQNEAQ (reference sequence). Trimming cost V 5 bases and J 2 bases; bases outside gene matches: 10. The CDR3 reads CASSPRQGSSTDTQYF. The CDR3 DNA reads TGTGCCAGCAGCCCCAGACAGGGAAGTTCCACAGATACGCAGTATTTT.

V and J are TRBV6-5 and TRBJ1-3; D not resolved. Per the germline V gene, CDR1 is MNHEY and CDR2 is SVGAGI. The CDR3 runs 14 residues. The V end was cut by 7 bases, the J end by 4 bases, with 14 bases between. The CDR3 reads CASTSGEAGNTIYF. CDR3 DNA sequence: TGTGCCAGCACTTCCGGGGAGGCAGGAAACACCATATATTTT.

This rearrangement joins TRBV5-1 to TRBJ1-1; D unclear. CDR1 is SGHRS and CDR2 is YFSETQ in the germline V gene. The CDR3 extends over 15 amino acids. V lost 0 bases, J lost 1 base, and 10 bases lay in between. The CDR3 protein is CASSLDYFTNTEAFF. In DNA, the CDR3 is TGCGCCAGCAGCTTGGACTACTTCACGAACACTGAAGCTTTCTTT.

The rearrangement uses TRBV6-2 or TRBV6-3 and TRBJ2-2, with 7 bases lining up with TRBD2. Trimming at V came to 6 bases and at J to 4 bases, leaving 5 bases not matched to a gene. CDR1 MNHEY and CDR2 SVGEGT come from the germline V gene. The CDR3 contains 14 residues. CDR3 bases: TGTGCCAGCAGCAGGACTAGAGCCACCGGGGAGCTGTTTTTT. This translates into CASSRTRATGELFF.

The V and J genes are TRBV28 and TRBJ2-1; 7 nucleotides line up with TRBD2. In germline, CDR1 is MDHEN, CDR2 SYDVKM. The CDR3 has 14 amino acids. With V trimmed by 7 bases and J by 6 bases, 9 bases remained unmatched. The CDR3, as DNA: TGTGCCAGCAACCTTGGCGGGAGACCCAATGAGCAGTTCTTC. It encodes CASNLGGRPNEQFF. Variable domain in full (rest from reference TRBV28 and TRBJ2-1): DVKVTQSSRYLVKRTGEKVFLECVQDMDHENMFWYRQDPGLGLRLIYFSYDVKMKEKGDIPEGYSVSREKKERFSLILESASTNQTSMYLCASNLGGRPNEQFFGPGTRLTVL.

This clone was seen a few times. The chain combines TRBV28 with TRBJ1-2; D unclear. V was shortened by 4 bases and J by 6 bases, with 9 bases between the two germline ends. The CDR3 is made up of 12 amino acids. The germline V gene encodes CDR1 MDHEN and CDR2 SYDVKM. CDR3 bases: TGTGCCAGCAGTTCCGACCGGGATGGCTACACCTTC. This gives the protein CASSSDRDGYTF.

The rearrangement joins TRBV28 to TRBJ1-5, with D possibly being TRBD1 (6 bases). The CDR3 runs to 15 residues. V lost 6 bases and J 1 base, leaving 13 bases between the germline ends. Germline lookup yields CDR1 MDHEN and CDR2 SYDVKM. The CDR3 region has the DNA TGTGCCAGCAGACCGACAGGTTGGAGCAATCAGCCCCAGCATTTT. It encodes CASRPTGWSNQPQHF.

This chain connects TRBV4-1 to TRBJ1-4, with D perhaps matching TRBD1 (5 bases). The CDR3 has 14 amino acids. Looked up from germline, CDR1 is MGHRA and CDR2 is YSYEKL. The V end lost 5 bases, the J end lost 5 bases, and 12 bases lay between the germline ends. CDR3 bases: TGCGCCAGCAGCGTACCCGGGGGAAATGAAAAACTGTTTTTT. Its translation: CASSVPGGNEKLFF.

This rearrangement joins TRBV5-8 to TRBJ2-5; D is perhaps TRBD1 (6 bases). The CDR3 has 15 amino acids. The V and J ends lost 4 bases and 4 bases respectively, with 17 bases between them. CDR1 is SGHTS and CDR2 is YDEGEE in the germline V gene. CDR3 nucleotides: TGTGCCAGCAGCGGGGGACACGCAACGGGAGAGACCCAGTACTTC. Translating it yields CASSGGHATGETQYF.

The chain couples TRBV9 to TRBJ1-2; D ambiguous. There are 14 residues in the CDR3. V lost 4 bases and J 4 bases, leaving 14 bases between the germline ends. The germline V gene has CDR1 SGDLS and CDR2 YYNGEE. The CDR3 sequence is CASSPGEGTYGYTF. Here the CDR3 DNA reads TGTGCCAGCAGCCCTGGGGAGGGAACCTATGGCTACACCTTC.

The chain links TRBV19 to TRBJ1-5, with a tentative D call TRBD1 (5 bases). This CDR3 has 14 amino acids. Trimming removed 5 bases at V and 6 bases at J, with 14 bases between. The V gene's germline CDR1 is LNHDA and CDR2 SQIVND (reference sequence). This CDR3 is CASSLLGTAQPQHF. The CDR3 nucleotides read TGTGCCAGTAGTCTCCTCGGGACTGCTCAGCCCCAGCATTTT.

About this clone itself: This CDR3 is also generated by other DNA sequences in the sample. The chain has TRBV30 and TRBJ2-7; TRBD1 matches at 8 bases. Germline V gene sequence: CDR1 GTSNPN, CDR2 SVGIG (reference sequence). The CDR3 contains 14 residues. The V gene end was trimmed by 4 bases and the J gene end by 0 bases; junction bases not matched to a gene: 5. The CDR3 is CAWNRDRSSYEQYF. CDR3 bases: TGTGCCTGGAACAGGGACAGGAGCTCCTACGAGCAGTACTTC.